This T cell receptor (beta chain) stems from a study of blood T cell repertoires in COVID-19 (dated by TCRdb to the early 2020s). Describing the broader study: Collaborator samples came from the United States, Italy and Spain and covered acute and convalescent phases of COVID-19. The prospective study material was composed of cDNA or gDNA derived from T cells, B-cell-depleted T cells, or PBMCs. A de-identified subject ID, COVID-19 status, age in years and sex were almost always included in the sample metadata. Subjects who had been exposed to COVID-19, were actively infected with it, or had recovered from it provided the deeply sampled blood TCRbeta repertoires that made up the dataset. A freely available public database, intended as a resource for researchers studying the immune response to SARS-CoV-2, is where the repertoires were released. HLA class I and class II types, where available, came from metadata supplied by the sample provider rather than from assay-based typing. The samples were drawn from two sources: the first 160 participants of the ongoing ImmuneRACE study, and over 1,000 subjects contributed by 6 global collaborators.

TCRbeta CDR3 regions were amplified from genomic DNA using the immunoSEQ Assay, a bias-controlled multiplex PCR. Per the original workflow: Nucleated cell counts per sample were estimated from amplification of reference gene primers within the assay. Sequence reads were collapsed and filtered to measure the absolute abundance of every unique TCRbeta CDR3 rearrangement. For each sample, productive Simpson clonality was calculated by taking the square root of Simpson's diversity index across productive rearrangements. In TCRdb, the immuneACCESS table is reduced to in-frame sequences with V and J assigned. These tables do not hold every clone; where another copy was compared, an unresolved V gene accounts for under half, and the others remain unexplained. V, J and clone size are those of that table, while D and trimming were read from the DNA. Across this sample there are 250,000 to 350,000 clones, with around nine tenths seen only once. In total, the top ten clones hold approximately 12% of the sample.

Reading the germline V gene gives CDR1 LGHNA and CDR2 YNFKEQ. V has 1 base trimmed and J has 1 base trimmed; junction bases matching no gene number 6. Spanning cysteine to phenylalanine, the CDR3 consists of 16 amino acids. Solely the CDR3 DNA is kept, with 48 bases framed from the first base. Results and caveats for the whole study, not just this receptor: The quantity of clinical and demographic metadata differed by source and by participant and was supplied without curation.

As concerns this clone: Its antigen has not been determined. No much larger clone is present one base from it, and per-base qualities are unavailable.

The collaborating institutions used their own protocols to collect whole blood in K2EDTA tubes. For TCRbeta analysis, collaborator samples were shipped as frozen whole blood, as isolated PBMCs, or as DNA extracted from either sample type. The V gene is TRBV4-2 and the J gene is TRBJ1-2; 7 junctional bases match TRBD1. This clonotype was obtained from a woman aged 60-75 years with acute or convalescent COVID-19. Input material: peripheral blood. The base sequence is TGTGCCAGCAGCCAAGGTCCCCCAGGGGGTAACTATGGCTACACCTTC. It is translated as CASSQGPPGGNYGYTF.